These 29 T cell receptor beta chains were sequenced from one sample in a study of blood T cell repertoires in COVID-19. Measured with immunoSEQ multiplex PCR; TCRdb has only the in-frame clones, and not every one. This table has more than 150,000 clones, more than 80% appearing once. The sample was peripheral blood. The receptors come from a human donor in a cohort sampled during active COVID-19.

The chain has TRBV21-1 and TRBJ1-6. TRBV21-1 represents a pseudogene. The CDR3 covers 11 residues. CDR3 in amino acids: CASSKGTALHF. The CDR3 DNA reads as TGTGCCAGCAGCAAAGGAACGGCCCTCCACTTT.

The V call is TRBV6-1, the J call TRBJ1-5, with D possibly being TRBD1 (5 bases). The ends were cut back, 0 bases at V and 5 bases at J, with 11 bases in the middle. The CDR3 totals 15 residues. Germline values: CDR1 MNHNS, CDR2 SASEGT. CDR3 nucleotide sequence: TGTGCCAGCAGTGAAGCGCATTCAGGGTATCAGCCCCAGCATTTT. Amino acid sequence: CASSEAHSGYQPQHF.

The chain uses TRBV5-6 and TRBJ2-6; TRBD1 matches 8 bases. Losses at the gene ends were 0 bases for V and 2 bases for J; bases not matched to a gene: 4. This CDR3 has 17 amino acids. Germline V gene lookup returns CDR1 SGHDT and CDR2 YYEEEE. The CDR3: CASSLGQGIAGANVLTF. The DNA for the CDR3 is TGTGCCAGCAGCTTGGGACAGGGGATCGCTGGGGCCAACGTCCTGACTTTC.

The J gene is TRBJ1-1, the V gene TRBV10-3, with TRBD1 as a possible D gene (5 bases). This CDR3 has 11 residues. Trimming took off 11 bases at V and 0 bases at J, with 7 bases between the two ends. Per the germline V gene, CDR1 is ENHRY and CDR2 is SYGVKD. The chain's CDR3 is CAAGLNTEAFF. DNA of the CDR3: TGTGCCGCAGGGCTGAACACTGAAGCTTTCTTT.

The CDR3: CASSQPPGSGSNSYEQYF. CDR3 DNA: TGTGCCAGCAGTCAACCCCCGGGCAGCGGGAGCAACTCCTACGAGCAGTACTTC. The V call is TRBV6-2 or TRBV6-3, the J call TRBJ2-7, with TRBD2 identical over 8 bases. This CDR3 comprises 18 residues. Germline lookup yields CDR1 MNHEY and CDR2 SVGEGT. Trimming at V came to 5 bases and at J to 0 bases, leaving 15 bases not matched to a gene.

V gene TRBV5-1 combines with J gene TRBJ2-1; 9 nucleotides match TRBD1. Trimming removed 4 bases from V and 3 bases from J; junction bases left unmatched: 20. The CDR3 runs 20 residues. CDR1 and CDR2 (germline): SGHRS, YFSETQ. The DNA of the CDR3 is TGCGCCAGCAGCGCACCGGGACAGGGCGTATCGACCTCTTACTACAATGAGCAGTTCTTC. Translating gives CASSAPGQGVSTSYYNEQFF.

V is TRBV2 and J is TRBJ1-2; D remains ambiguous. The CDR3 spans 14 residues. Germline V gene sequence: CDR1 SNHLY, CDR2 FYNNEI. The V end was cut by 3 bases, the J end by 0 bases, with 8 bases between. The CDR3 nucleotides read TGTGCCAGCAGTGAGGGCCCCGCTAACTATGGCTACACCTTC. Encoded protein: CASSEGPANYGYTF.

This chain connects TRBV19 to TRBJ2-7; maybe TRBD2 (6 bases). Per the germline V gene, CDR1 is LNHDA and CDR2 is SQIVND (reference sequence). Trimming removed 4 bases from V and 5 bases from J, with 18 bases in between. This CDR3 is built from 15 residues. This chain's CDR3 is CASSTPFEGRHEQYF. The CDR3 region has the DNA TGTGCCAGTAGTACCCCTTTTGAGGGGAGGCACGAGCAGTACTTC.

This clone was seen just once. The chain has TRBV7-2 and TRBJ1-4; the match to TRBD1 covers 11 bases. Trimming removed 6 bases from V and 10 bases from J; junction bases left unmatched: 10. The germline gives CDR1 SGHTA, CDR2 FQGNSA. The CDR3 totals 15 residues. The CDR3 DNA reads TGTGCCAGCAGGCGCCCGGGACAGGGGGAGGGAAAACTGTTTTTT. Amino acid sequence: CASRRPGQGEGKLFF.

J is TRBJ2-2 and V is TRBV13; maybe TRBD2 (6 bases). V lost 3 bases, J lost 5 bases, and 13 bases lay in between. The CDR3 spans 15 residues. Germline lookup yields CDR1 PRHDT and CDR2 FYEKMQ (reference sequence). The CDR3 protein is CASSFGEAGTGELFF. In DNA form, the CDR3 reads TGTGCCAGCAGCTTCGGGGAGGCGGGGACCGGGGAGCTGTTTTTT.

This rearrangement joins TRBV13 to TRBJ1-4; 8 bases align to TRBD1. CDR3 length: 19 amino acids. With 5 bases clipped from V and 0 bases from J, the junction kept 14 bases outside the gene matches. Germline V gene lookup returns CDR1 PRHDT and CDR2 FYEKMQ (reference sequence). The CDR3 is CASSTQGGNGHPTNEKLFF. The CDR3 DNA reads as TGTGCCAGCAGCACACAGGGGGGCAATGGCCACCCAACTAATGAAAAACTGTTTTTT.

This clone was seen once. The rearrangement links TRBV5-6 to TRBJ2-3; D gene unclear. This CDR3 contains 17 residues. The germline V gene has CDR1 SGHDT and CDR2 YYEEEE. Trimming left V 3 bases short and J 2 bases short, with 19 bases between. CDR3 sequence reads: CASSSSGRGLYTDTQYF. The DNA for the CDR3 is TGTGCCAGCAGCTCCTCCGGCCGTGGGCTTTACACAGATACGCAGTATTTT.

The rearrangement uses TRBV19 and TRBJ1-3, with unresolved D. The CDR3 has 14 residues. V was clipped by 7 bases and J by 2 bases, with 12 bases between them. The germline gives CDR1 LNHDA, CDR2 SQIVND (reference sequence). The CDR3 loop is CASTAGTAGNTIYF. CDR3 nucleotides: TGTGCCAGTACGGCAGGAACCGCTGGAAACACCATATATTTT.

The gene calls are TRBV19 and TRBJ2-1, with unresolved D. The length of the CDR3 is 14 residues. Trimming pared 3 bases from V and 3 bases from J, leaving 9 bases between. CDR1 is LNHDA and CDR2 is SQIVND in the germline V gene (reference sequence). The CDR3 nucleotides read TGTGCCAGTAGTATTGGTCAGGTCTACAATGAGCAGTTCTTC. Protein product: CASSIGQVYNEQFF.

The chain uses TRBV6-2 or TRBV6-3 and TRBJ1-1; D is perhaps TRBD1 (6 bases). Looked up from germline, CDR1 is MNHEY and CDR2 is SVGEGT. This CDR3 region has 14 residues. The germline V and J ends were trimmed by 1 base and 1 base, with 7 bases remaining between them. Here the CDR3 reads CASSYLGQNTEAFF. The CDR3 coding sequence is TGTGCCAGCAGTTACTTGGGACAGAACACTGAAGCTTTCTTT.

The chain joins TRBV30 to TRBJ1-5, with D perhaps matching TRBD1 (5 bases). The germline V gene has CDR1 GTSNPN and CDR2 SVGIG (reference sequence). V lost 0 bases and J lost 3, with 18 bases in between. The CDR3 totals 17 residues. CDR3 in DNA: TGTGCCTGGAGTGTAGGGTACCGGGGGAATTACAATCAGCCCCAGCATTTT. It specifies CAWSVGYRGNYNQPQHF.

This rearrangement joins TRBV6-5 to TRBJ1-2; unclear D gene. V gave up 5 bases and J gave up 3 bases, with 16 bases separating them. Per germline, CDR1 MNHEY and CDR2 SVGAGI. The CDR3 is 15 residues long. CDR3 protein: CASSPLGRTDYGYTF. The CDR3, as DNA: TGTGCCAGCAGTCCACTAGGGAGGACGGACTATGGCTACACCTTC.

This clone was observed once. The chain joins TRBV27 to TRBJ1-1; D not certain. This CDR3 comprises 15 residues. V was pared by 5 bases and J by 5 bases, with 18 bases between. CDR1 and CDR2 from the germline V gene are MNHEY and SMNVEV (reference sequence). CDR3: CASSPRHSIGTEAFF. CDR3 nucleotide sequence: TGTGCCAGCAGTCCCAGGCACAGCATAGGAACTGAAGCTTTCTTT.

The chain couples TRBV4-1 to TRBJ1-1; no clear D. This CDR3 is built from 14 residues. Germline assignment: CDR1 MGHRA and CDR2 YSYEKL. Deletions cut 7 bases from V and 2 bases from J, with 14 bases between. DNA for the CDR3: TGCGCCAGCATCTCCAGCGCCACTAACACTGAAGCTTTCTTT. Translated: CASISSATNTEAFF.

The chain recombines TRBV6-1 with TRBJ2-5; possibly TRBD2 for D (6 bases). Germline V gives CDR1 MNHNS, CDR2 SASEGT. With 1 base removed from V and 6 bases from J, the gap between germline ends came to 12 bases. The CDR3 covers 14 residues. The CDR3 here is CASSEVVSGKTQYF. For the CDR3, the DNA is TGTGCCAGCAGTGAAGTAGTTAGCGGTAAGACCCAGTACTTC.

This chain uses TRBV6-5 with TRBJ1-6; tentative D call: TRBD1 (6 bases). Germline V gene data show CDR1 as MNHEY and CDR2 as SVGAGI. The CDR3 loop spans 14 amino acids. Trimming pared 6 bases from V and 9 bases from J, leaving 15 bases between. This CDR3 is CASRWGPPGSPLHF. In DNA, the CDR3 is TGTGCCAGCAGATGGGGGCCGCCGGGTTCACCCCTCCACTTT.

The V gene is TRBV13, the J gene TRBJ2-2; D perhaps matches TRBD2 (6 bases). The CDR3 has 16 residues. The V end lost 1 base, the J end lost 4 bases, and 13 bases lay between the germline ends. Germline V gene data show CDR1 as PRHDT and CDR2 as FYEKMQ (reference sequence). This CDR3 reads CASSLDQAGGTGELFF. In nucleotides, the CDR3 is TGTGCCAGCAGCTTAGATCAAGCGGGCGGCACCGGGGAGCTGTTTTTT.

The CDR3 region has the DNA TGTGCCATCACCGCCGAAATGGGGCCCAGCCTTAGCGTCCTGACTTTC. Translation: CAITAEMGPSLSVLTF. The chain recombines TRBV10-3 with TRBJ2-6; D perhaps matches TRBD1 (5 bases). Germline V gives CDR1 ENHRY, CDR2 SYGVKD. The CDR3 totals 16 residues. Trimming took off 7 bases at V and 12 bases at J, with 25 bases between the two ends.

The chain employs TRBV10-3 and TRBJ2-7; maybe TRBD1 (6 bases). Per germline, CDR1 ENHRY and CDR2 SYGVKD. Trimming shortened V by 11 bases and J by 7 bases, and 21 bases separated the two germline ends. The CDR3 contains 13 residues. The CDR3 reads CAADPGESGEQYF. The CDR3 DNA sequence: TGTGCCGCTGACCCAGGGGAGTCGGGGGAGCAGTACTTC.

V and J are TRBV5-4 and TRBJ1-2; 9 positions match TRBD1. The CDR3 consists of 16 residues. Germline V gene sequence: CDR1 SGHNT, CDR2 YYREEE (reference sequence). Trimming removed 4 bases from V and 6 bases from J; junction bases left unmatched: 13. CDR3 region: CASSPKTGQGGDGYTF. The CDR3 bases are TGTGCCAGCAGCCCAAAAACGGGACAGGGCGGGGATGGCTACACCTTC.

The chain employs TRBV13 and TRBJ2-5, with TRBD2 matching over 15 bases. The CDR3 covers 17 residues. CDR1 and CDR2 from the germline V gene are PRHDT and FYEKMQ (reference sequence). Losses at the gene ends were 5 bases for V and 0 bases for J; bases not matched to a gene: 4. For the CDR3, the DNA is TGTGCCAGCAGCGCGGGACTAGCGGGGGGCTACCAAGAGACCCAGTACTTC. As protein: CASSAGLAGGYQETQYF.

The V call is TRBV6-2 or TRBV6-3, the J call TRBJ2-1; maybe TRBD1 (5 bases). V was clipped by 6 bases and J by 4 bases, with 13 bases between them. Germline CDR1 is MNHEY and CDR2 is SVGEGT. The CDR3 extends over 14 amino acids. CDR3 region: CASSPKTVYNEQFF. The CDR3 nucleotides are TGTGCCAGCAGCCCTAAGACAGTATACAATGAGCAGTTCTTC.

This clone is a singleton in its sample. The rearrangement joins TRBV3-1 (or the pseudogene TRBV3-2) to TRBJ2-1; D is perhaps TRBD1 (6 bases). In germline, CDR1 is LGHDT, CDR2 YNNKEL (reference sequence). The V end was cut by 6 bases, the J end by 3 bases, with 6 bases between. The CDR3 consists of 12 residues. CDR3 nucleotide sequence: TGTGCCAGCAGGACAGGCTACAATGAGCAGTTCTTC. Amino acids: CASRTGYNEQFF.

The chain combines TRBV6-5 with TRBJ2-5, with D uncertain. The germline V gene encodes CDR1 MNHEY and CDR2 SVGAGI. V was pared by 5 bases and J by 2 bases, with 15 bases between. The CDR3 covers 15 residues. The CDR3 spells CASSMVWAIQETQYF. CDR3 DNA: TGTGCCAGCAGTATGGTCTGGGCGATACAAGAGACCCAGTACTTC.